This T cell receptor beta chain was retrieved from a study of T cell responses to AZD1222 COVID-19 vaccine. Whole-study context: Whether given at about 4 or about 12 weeks, second doses were pooled.

A word on this clone: Its antigen is not known.

Whole-study findings and limits: Spike-specific TCR breadth rose after two AZD1222 doses, and depth rose as well. Clonal diversity may have been underestimated in mostly white British donors. Only a handful of AZD1222 recipients were seropositive at baseline.

V dropped 11 bases and J dropped 0 bases, with 11 bases sitting between them. Per germline, CDR1 MNHEY and CDR2 SVGAGI. The CDR3 runs to 12 residues. Repertoires were generated with immunoSEQ multiplex PCR, while TCRdb's copy carries only in-frame clones and drops some. The repertoire holds roughly 110,000 clones, about 86% seen once, with roughly an eighth in the top ten. Sequenced material: peripheral blood, taken on day 0 of AZD1222 vaccination. This receptor was taken from an adult in good health. This chain links TRBV6-5 with TRBJ2-7; no firm D call. CDR3 DNA: TGTGCCTCGAGGACGGACTCCTACGAGCAGTACTTC. Protein sequence: CASRTDSYEQYF.